A selection of T cell receptor beta chains follows, all from one sample in a study of T cells in Graves' hyperthyroidism and ophthalmopathy. TCRdb independently ran MiXCR on the multiplex PCR reads; one entry per CDR3 protein. Seen here are roughly 180,000 distinct CDR3 sequences, about 9% observed once, and the top ten hold around 21%. The sample taken for sequencing was blood. The receptor source for this set is a woman aged 18-35 years with Graves' hyperthyroidism that later progressed to Graves' ophthalmopathy. CDR3s include the opening cysteine and the closing phenylalanine or tryptophan. Each record gives: CDR3 length, J gene, V gene, D gene, CDR3 protein. The D gene is left open where the match is weak.

13 TRBJ2-7 TRBV6-2/TRBV6-3 NA CASSYTDLYEQYF
15 TRBJ2-3 TRBV19 NA CASSIDLLVTDTQYF
18 TRBJ1-1 TRBV28 TRBD1 CASSLVGQGAYSGTEAFF
12 TRBJ2-1 TRBV2 NA CASRGGTVLQFF
15 TRBJ1-5 TRBV6-1 NA CASRRTDYSNQPQHF
14 TRBJ2-7 TRBV6-7 NA CASSRRGGSGEQYF
14 TRBJ2-1 TRBV9 NA CASSVLIVGYEQFF
13 TRBJ2-1 TRBV28 NA CASIGSSNNEQFF
15 TRBJ1-4 TRBV7-9 NA CASSTQGATNEKLFF
13 TRBJ2-1 TRBV11-1 TRBD2 CASNREGYNEQFF
15 TRBJ1-5 TRBV4-1 NA CASSQDGGLSSPQHF
14 TRBJ2-7 TRBV20-1 TRBD1 CSARGDRDYYEQYF
15 TRBJ2-7 TRBV7-2 TRBD1 CASSLSGTDSYEQYF
14 TRBJ1-3 TRBV12-3/TRBV12-4 NA CASSTGTSGNTIYF
13 TRBJ2-1 TRBV6-1 NA CASSLNSYNEQFF
18 TRBJ2-7 TRBV28 NA CASSPASLLGGPRNEQYF
16 TRBJ1-5 TRBV19 TRBD1 CASTDRGDSSNQPQHF
16 TRBJ2-7 TRBV5-1 NA CASSIRGTPSLYEQYF
10 TRBJ1-1 TRBV30 NA CAWRRTRAFF
16 TRBJ1-1 TRBV5-8 NA CASSPGHTGRYAEAFF
15 TRBJ1-2 TRBV20-1 NA CSARDPLRVGYGYTF
15 TRBJ2-6 TRBV5-1 TRBD2 CASSLAGGGANVLTF
14 TRBJ2-1 TRBV6-1 NA CASRKGGAYNEQFF
17 TRBJ2-7 TRBV3-1 TRBD2 CASSRLAGFAENYEQYF
15 TRBJ1-1 TRBV14 NA CASSQDREGNTEAFF
14 TRBJ1-4 TRBV6-1 NA CASNEQGVGEKLFF
13 TRBJ1-1 TRBV7-9 NA CASRRGGGTEAFF
14 TRBJ1-6 TRBV7-8 NA CASSLGGREVPLHF
14 TRBJ1-5 TRBV20-1 TRBD1 CSANGQGEYQPQHF
17 TRBJ1-5 TRBV12-3/TRBV12-4 NA CASSPQDEGGTDQPQHF
16 TRBJ2-7 TRBV3-1 TRBD2 CASSQGVSGSGGEQYF
15 TRBJ1-1 TRBV19 TRBD1 CASSPTPGGATEAFF
13 TRBJ1-1 TRBV20-1 NA CSATTHMNTEAFF
17 TRBJ2-1 TRBV12-3/TRBV12-4 NA CASSYLRTGTGGVEQFF
16 TRBJ2-3 TRBV30 TRBD2 CAWSVRVAGVTDTQYF
13 TRBJ1-2 TRBV29-1 TRBD1 CSAADRANYGYTF
17 TRBJ2-2 TRBV4-2 TRBD1 CASSYGPGGKDTGELFF
14 TRBJ2-7 TRBV20-1 NA CSARPLTSSYEQYF
13 TRBJ1-3 TRBV9 NA CASSDGTGNTIYF
16 TRBJ2-1 TRBV5-6 TRBD1 CASSLLWTGALQQQFF
19 TRBJ2-1 TRBV19 TRBD1 CASSIRQGAGAGLNNEQFF
18 TRBJ2-5 TRBV27 NA CASSLSRGGGGTQETQYF
16 TRBJ2-7 TRBV15 TRBD1 CATSRGRGQGGYEQYF
15 TRBJ1-2 TRBV6-1 NA CASKVAPPANYGYTF
13 TRBJ2-1 TRBV5-1 NA CASSLRIAGEQFF
14 TRBJ1-3 TRBV12-3/TRBV12-4 NA CASSLGGFGNTIYF
16 TRBJ2-1 TRBV11-2 TRBD1 CASSDPGGNSYNEQFF
13 TRBJ2-3 TRBV4-1 NA CASSQSFTDTQYF